The T cell receptor (beta chain) under discussion was sequenced for a study of shared clonotypes between healthy human individuals. Every donor, a Caucasian adult, lived in Nashville, Tennessee. Source study methods: Junction-only immunoSEQ sequences carried no quality scores, so filtering differed. The data were produced by immunoSEQ multiplex PCR, yet TCRdb's version contains in-frame clones alone and is incomplete. For V, J and clone size, that table is used; D and trimming come from the DNA. The profile shows some 1.4 million clones, 95% to 97% of them singletons. Germline V gives CDR1 SGHTA, CDR2 FQGTGA. The ends were cut back, 5 bases at V and 2 bases at J, with 22 bases in the middle. The CDR3 extends over 18 amino acids. Regarding this clone: Its target is not known.

Study-wide points: The sharing of about 5% of naive CD4 clonotypes was seen across a few donors. Estimated richness was generally greater in naive than memory subsets.

This clonotype originated in a man aged 25 to 45 in good health. Specimen: naive CD4+ T cells sorted from blood. As for subset: CD45RA+ positively selected. This chain links TRBV7-3 with TRBJ2-1; D may correspond to TRBD1 or TRBD2 (5 bases each). The CDR3 spells CASSPQGLTRGTYNEQFF. In DNA, the CDR3 is TGTGCCAGCAGCCCCCAGGGCCTAACTAGGGGAACCTACAATGAGCAGTTCTTC.